The clone carrying this T cell receptor (beta chain) has a count of ten or more. Sequence at one end of the junction differs from germline and may be a read error. The data are from a study of T cells in Graves' hyperthyroidism and ophthalmopathy. CDR1 and CDR2 from the germline V gene are SSHAT and FNYEAQ (reference sequence). The CDR3 loop spans 15 amino acids. Amplification of TCR beta CDR3 regions used RNA as the template. When the TCR CDR3 underwent first-round RT-PCR, the HTBI primer set was used. MiXCR, applied by TCRdb to the multiplex PCR reads, yields one record per CDR3 protein. Of about 600,000 distinct CDR3 sequences in the sample, around 16% were seen once.

This sequence joins TRBV7-7 and TRBJ2-5; D might be TRBD2 (5 bases). The TCR sequence derives from a woman aged 40 to 50 with Graves' ophthalmopathy. Sequencing was performed on blood. CDR3 coding DNA: TGTGCTAGCAGCTTAGTAGGAGGAGCCGGGGAGACCCAGTACTTC. Its translation is CASSLVGGAGETQYF.